This T cell receptor (beta chain) is drawn from a study of cytomegalovirus exposure and HLA in healthy donors. Study-wide results and limits: Donor immune exposure was known only as CMV serostatus.

Primers: 60 Vbeta forward and 13 Jbeta reverse. Sequencing used immunoSEQ multiplex PCR; TCRdb keeps in-frame clones, though not all of them. The top ten hold more than 9% of the sample, which has about 34,000 clones, about 80% seen once. V lost 1 base to trimming and J lost 4 bases, with 8 bases between them. The germline gives CDR1 MNHEY, CDR2 SVGAGI. This CDR3 is built from 14 residues. A note on this clone: What it binds is not known.

The TCR sequence derives from a woman aged 18-35 years in good health and CMV-seropositive. The gene calls are TRBV6-5 and TRBJ2-1; D is perhaps TRBD2 (6 bases). Sequenced sample: PBMCs. The chain's CDR3 is CASSYLAAYNEQFF. The CDR3 DNA follows: TGTGCCAGCAGTTACTTAGCGGCTTACAATGAGCAGTTCTTC.